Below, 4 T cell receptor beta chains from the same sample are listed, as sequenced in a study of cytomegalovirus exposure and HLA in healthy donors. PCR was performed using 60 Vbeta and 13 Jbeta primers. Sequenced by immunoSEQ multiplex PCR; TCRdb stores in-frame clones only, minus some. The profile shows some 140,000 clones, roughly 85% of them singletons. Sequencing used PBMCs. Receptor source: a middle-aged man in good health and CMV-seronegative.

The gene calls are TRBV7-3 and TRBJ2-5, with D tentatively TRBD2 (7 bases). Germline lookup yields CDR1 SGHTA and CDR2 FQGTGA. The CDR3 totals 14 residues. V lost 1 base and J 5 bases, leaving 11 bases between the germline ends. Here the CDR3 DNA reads TGTGCCAGCAGCTTAAGGGGGGGCAGGGAGACCCAGTACTTC. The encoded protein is CASSLRGGRETQYF.

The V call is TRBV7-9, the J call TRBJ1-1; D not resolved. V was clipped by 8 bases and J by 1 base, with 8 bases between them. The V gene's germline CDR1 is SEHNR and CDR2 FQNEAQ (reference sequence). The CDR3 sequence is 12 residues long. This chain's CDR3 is CASFRGNTEAFF. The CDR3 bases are TGTGCCAGCTTCAGAGGGAACACTGAAGCTTTCTTT.

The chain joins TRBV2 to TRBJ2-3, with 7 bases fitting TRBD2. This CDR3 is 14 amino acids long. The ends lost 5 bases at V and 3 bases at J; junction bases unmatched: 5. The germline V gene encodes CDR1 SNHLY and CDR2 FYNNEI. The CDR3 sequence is CASSSLAATDTQYF. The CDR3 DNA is TGTGCCAGCAGTTCCCTAGCGGCAACAGATACGCAGTATTTT.

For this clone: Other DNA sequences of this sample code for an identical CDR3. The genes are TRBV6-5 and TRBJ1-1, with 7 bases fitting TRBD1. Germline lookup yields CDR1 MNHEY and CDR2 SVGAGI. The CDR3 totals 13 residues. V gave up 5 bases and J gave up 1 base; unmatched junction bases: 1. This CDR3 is CASSRTGNTEAFF. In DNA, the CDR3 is TGTGCCAGCAGTCGGACAGGGAACACTGAAGCTTTCTTT.